These T cell receptor beta chains were read from a single sample in a study of PD-1 and CTLA-4 blockade in melanoma. Method: immunoSEQ multiplex PCR; TCRdb's copy keeps in-frame clones and lacks some. The sample carries 25,000 to 40,000 clones, around 90% recorded once. Sequenced here: CD8+ T cells from peripheral blood, sampled from a patient given anti-PD-1 treatment. These receptor sequences come from a human donor with melanoma. The CDR3 runs from the conserved cysteine through the conserved F or W. The D gene is left open where the match is weak.

j_call | d_call | v_call | cdr3_nt | cdr3_aa
TRBJ2-7 | . | TRBV28 | TGTGCCAGCAGTTTGGAGGTGCCAGGGAGAGAAGGCGAGCAGTACTTC | CASSLEVPGREGEQYF
TRBJ2-3 | . | TRBV24-1 | TGTGCCACCAGTGACCATGACTCCCCGATCCGTACAGCAGATACGCAGTATTTT | CATSDHDSPIRTADTQYF
TRBJ2-1 | TRBD1 | TRBV5-1 | TGCGCCAGCAGCCGTACGACAGGGCCTTACAATGAGCAGTTCTTC | CASSRTTGPYNEQFF
TRBJ1-2 | . | TRBV28 | TGTGCCAGCAGTTTCCGGGACCTCTATGGCTACACCTTC | CASSFRDLYGYTF
TRBJ2-7 | . | TRBV28 | TGTGCCAGCAGTTTGGAGGGGGCAAACTCCTACGAGCAGTACTTC | CASSLEGANSYEQYF
TRBJ2-1 | . | TRBV6-2/TRBV6-3 | TGTGCCAGCAGTTTTCTAGGGGAGAGCTCCTACAATGAGCAGTTCTTC | CASSFLGESSYNEQFF
TRBJ1-1 | TRBD1 | TRBV28 | TGTGCCAGCAGTCCCCGGGATCAGGGGGACACTGAAGCTTTCTTT | CASSPRDQGDTEAFF
TRBJ2-2 | . | TRBV5-1 | TGCGCCAGCAGCTTGGTACTCTCCGGGGAGCTGTTTTTT | CASSLVLSGELFF
TRBJ1-4 | TRBD1 | TRBV7-9 | TGTGCCAGCAGCCCGCGACAGGGGGAAACCCCAGACGAAAAACTGTTTTTT | CASSPRQGETPDEKLFF
TRBJ2-2 | . | TRBV21-1 | TGTGCCAGCTGCGACTTTCTAGCGGGGGGGCCCAACACCGGGGAGCTGTTTTTT | CASCDFLAGGPNTGELFF